This TCR beta chain was recovered during a study of CD8+ T cells in alopecia areata (dated 2018 in TCRdb). At the level of the whole study: Treated patients were enrolled in an open-label pilot trial of oral tofacitinib, 5 to 10 mg twice daily, for moderate-to-severe alopecia areata. Biopsies were taken from tofacitinib-treated patients at baseline and at 4 and 24 weeks of treatment, and a later scalp biopsy was taken in several of the tofacitinib-treated patients. Patients received tofacitinib for 6 to 18 months and were then followed off drug for 6 months to check for delayed response and recurrence. The SALT score, which quantifies the percentage of affected scalp surface area, was used to measure disease severity in treated patients. On the human side, TCRbeta sequencing was run on scalp tissue and on sorted CD4+ and CD8+ peripheral blood T cells from healthy controls and from alopecia areata patients with either patchy or totalis/universalis disease. In both human patients and the C3H/HeJ mouse model, the study applied high-throughput TCRbeta sequencing to look at T cell clonal expansion in alopecia areata. immunoSEQ multiplex PCR using 35 Vbeta forward primers and 13 Jbeta reverse primers was used to amplify TCRbeta CDR3 regions. RNA was obtained with the PAXgene miRNA kit for fixed scalp, the miRNeasy kit for PBMCs, and the RNeasy kit for mouse skin. Scalp clonality was compared among normal scalp (n=4), patchy alopecia areata scalp (n=8), and alopecia totalis/universalis scalp (n=8).

Of note for this clone: No antigen is known for it. Base qualities are not recorded, but no much larger clone differs from it by a single base.

This specimen's time point label, per the study, means: about 25 weeks on oral tofacitinib. The treatment or condition label corresponds to: oral pan-JAK inhibitor, 5-10 mg twice daily. Peripheral blood and lesional scalp punch biopsies were obtained from patients with alopecia areata. After PBMCs were isolated by density centrifugation and stained for CD3, CD4 and CD8, a FACSAria was used to sort CD4+ and CD8+ T cells. Results and caveats for the whole study, not just this receptor: Tofacitinib significantly decreased scalp clonality and the number of expanded CD8+ clones among the top 100 scalp clones. Scalp TCR repertoire analysis is complicated because resident alphabeta T cells in normal human skin are also sequenced, whereas mouse skin is dominated by gammadelta T cells. Shared TCR sequences between patients were less evident than in mice, which may be partly attributable to HLA diversity in the patient population. Because the treated cohort was small and had just a single nonresponder, larger studies are needed to establish links between baseline CD8+ expansion and response. Many expanded lesional clones persisted in scalp and blood during tofacitinib treatment, which may partly explain relapse after stopping treatment. Compared with normal scalp, lesional scalp had higher clonality and more expanded CD8+ clones, particularly in alopecia totalis/universalis, a pattern that suggests antigenic drive.

Libraries were constructed by the immunoSEQ multiplex PCR assay. To provide template for TCR sequencing, every sample had RNA extracted and reverse transcribed into cDNA. SuperScript III was used to make first-strand cDNA, primed with a 2:1 mix of oligo-dT and random hexamers. Amplification bias was assessed with a synthetic immune receptor repertoire, and residual bias was removed computationally. The study's own analysis went as follows. Raw reads were preprocessed to remove errors, and CDR3 was defined according to IMGT conventions as the region from the conserved cysteine to phenylalanine. Clonality was computed by normalizing Shannon entropy by log2 of the number of productive unique TCRs and subtracting the result from 1. Scalp TCRbeta sequences were cross-referenced with sorted blood CD4 and CD8 repertoires so that the CD4 or CD8 identity of scalp clones could be inferred. TCRdb carries this immuneACCESS record with in-frame sequences only. Its versions omit some clonotypes, under half of them owing to an unresolved V gene in the studies checked, with the rest unexplained. That table gives V, J and clone size, and the DNA gave D and trimming. In all, the sample holds about 76,000 clones, and around 65% of those were seen once. The ten biggest clones cover 23% of the sample.

The CDR3 runs 16 amino acids, cysteine and phenylalanine included. The only DNA kept is the CDR3, 48 bases in frame from the first base. The junction shows trimming of 0 bases on V and 0 bases on J, plus 10 bases between the germline ends. CDR1 and CDR2 were assigned from the germline V gene as LGHNA and YSLEER. The sample consisted of CD8+ T cells sorted from blood, taken at week 24, from a patient treated with tofacitinib. Recombination connected TRBV4-3 to TRBJ2-3, with an unclear D gene assignment. The source of this sequence is a human donor with alopecia areata. The CDR3 reads as follows: CASSQDRSSSTDTQYF. The DNA is TGCGCCAGCAGCCAAGATCGTTCGTCTAGCACAGATACGCAGTATTTT.